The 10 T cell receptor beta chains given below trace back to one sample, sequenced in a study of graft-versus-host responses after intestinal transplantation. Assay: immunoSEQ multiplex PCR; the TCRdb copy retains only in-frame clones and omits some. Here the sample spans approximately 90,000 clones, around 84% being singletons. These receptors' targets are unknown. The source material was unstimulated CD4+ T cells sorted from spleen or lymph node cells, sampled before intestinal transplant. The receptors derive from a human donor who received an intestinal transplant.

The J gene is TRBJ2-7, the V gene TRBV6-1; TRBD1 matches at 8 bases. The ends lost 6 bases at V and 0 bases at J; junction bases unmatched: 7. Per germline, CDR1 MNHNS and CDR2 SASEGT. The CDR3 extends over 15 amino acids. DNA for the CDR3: TGTGCCAGCAGAACGGGACAGGTGGGCTCCTACGAGCAGTACTTC. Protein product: CASRTGQVGSYEQYF.

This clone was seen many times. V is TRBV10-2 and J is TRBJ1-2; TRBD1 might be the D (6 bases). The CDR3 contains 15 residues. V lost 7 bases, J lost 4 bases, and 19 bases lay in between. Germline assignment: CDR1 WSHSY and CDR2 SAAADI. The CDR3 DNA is TGCGCCAGCACCCGTCGCAGGGGCGACGGCTATGGCTACACCTTC. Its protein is CASTRRRGDGYGYTF.

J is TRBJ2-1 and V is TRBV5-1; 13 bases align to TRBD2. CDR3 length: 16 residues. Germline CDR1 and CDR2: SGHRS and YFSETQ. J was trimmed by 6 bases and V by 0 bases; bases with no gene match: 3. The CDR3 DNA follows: TGCGCCAGCAGCTTGGGGGGACTAGCGGGGTCCAATGAGCAGTTCTTC. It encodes CASSLGGLAGSNEQFF.

CDR3 region: CASSSQGEGEKLFF. The CDR3 region has the DNA TGTGCCAGCAGTTCACAGGGAGAAGGGGAAAAACTGTTTTTT. The V and J genes are TRBV2 and TRBJ1-4, with D perhaps matching TRBD1 (6 bases). In germline, CDR1 is SNHLY, CDR2 FYNNEI. The germline V and J ends were trimmed by 5 bases and 8 bases, with 15 bases remaining between them. This CDR3 region has 14 residues. The full variable domain, in which reference TRBV2 and TRBJ1-4 provide the parts outside the CDR3, is EPEVTQTPSHQVTQMGQEVILRCVPISNHLYFYWYRQILGQKVEFLVSFYNNEISEKSEIFDDQFSVERPDGSNFTLKIRSTKLEDSAMYFCASSSQGEGEKLFFGSGTQLSVL.

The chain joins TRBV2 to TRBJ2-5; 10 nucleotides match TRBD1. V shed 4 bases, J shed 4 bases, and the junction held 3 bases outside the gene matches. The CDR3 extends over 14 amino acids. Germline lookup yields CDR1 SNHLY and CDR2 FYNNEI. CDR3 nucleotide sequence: TGTGCCAGCAGTGGACAGGGGGCTTTAGAGACCCAGTACTTC. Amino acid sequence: CASSGQGALETQYF.

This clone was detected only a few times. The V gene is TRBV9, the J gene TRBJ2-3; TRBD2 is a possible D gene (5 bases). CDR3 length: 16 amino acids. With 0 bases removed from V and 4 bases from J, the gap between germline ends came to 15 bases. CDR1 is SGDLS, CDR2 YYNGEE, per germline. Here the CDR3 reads CASSVVGSGSPDTQYF. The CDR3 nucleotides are TGTGCCAGCAGCGTAGTGGGGAGTGGCTCACCAGATACGCAGTATTTT.

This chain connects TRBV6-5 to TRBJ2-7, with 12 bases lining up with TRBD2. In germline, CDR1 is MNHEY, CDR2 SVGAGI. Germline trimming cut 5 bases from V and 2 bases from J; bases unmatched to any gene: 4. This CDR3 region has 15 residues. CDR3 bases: TGTGCCAGCAGTCAAAGGACTAGCGGGACCTACGAGCAGTACTTC. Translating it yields CASSQRTSGTYEQYF.

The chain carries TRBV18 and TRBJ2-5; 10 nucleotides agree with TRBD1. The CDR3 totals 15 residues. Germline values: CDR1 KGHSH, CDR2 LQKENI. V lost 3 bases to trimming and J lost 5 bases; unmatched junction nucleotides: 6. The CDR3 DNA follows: TGTGCCAGCTCACCCTACCGGGACAGGGGCGAGACCCAGTACTTC. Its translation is CASSPYRDRGETQYF.

The DNA of the CDR3 is TGTGCCAGCAGTCCCGCGATGCGGTATGGCTACACCTTC. It encodes CASSPAMRYGYTF. V usage is TRBV28 and J usage is TRBJ1-2; D remains unclear. This CDR3 region has 13 residues. The V gene's germline CDR1 is MDHEN and CDR2 SYDVKM. The V and J ends lost 5 bases and 5 bases respectively, with 12 bases between them.

CDR3 sequence (DNA): TGTGCCAGCGAGCAGGGGCCCTCTGGAAACACCATATATTTT. This translates into CASEQGPSGNTIYF. The chain carries TRBV28 and TRBJ1-3; TRBD1 is a possible D gene (6 bases). This CDR3 has 14 amino acids. V was trimmed by 8 bases and J by 0 bases, leaving 11 bases between them. CDR1 MDHEN and CDR2 SYDVKM come from the germline V gene.